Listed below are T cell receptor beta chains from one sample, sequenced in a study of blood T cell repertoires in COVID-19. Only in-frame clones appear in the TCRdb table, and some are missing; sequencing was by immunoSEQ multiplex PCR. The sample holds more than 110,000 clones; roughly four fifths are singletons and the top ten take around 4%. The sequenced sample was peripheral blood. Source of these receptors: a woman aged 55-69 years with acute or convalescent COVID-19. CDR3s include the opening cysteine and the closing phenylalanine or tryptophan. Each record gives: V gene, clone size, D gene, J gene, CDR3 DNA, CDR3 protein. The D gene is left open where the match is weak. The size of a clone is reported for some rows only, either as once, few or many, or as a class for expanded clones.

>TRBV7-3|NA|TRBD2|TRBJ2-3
TGTGCCAGCAGCTTACGCCCTCTAGCGGGAGCGCCAGATACGCAGTATTTT
CASSLRPLAGAPDTQYF
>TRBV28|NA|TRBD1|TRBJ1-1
TGTGCCAGCAGGGGACAGGTAGTGGAAGCTTTCTTT
CASRGQVVEAFF
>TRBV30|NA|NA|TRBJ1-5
TGTGCCTGGAGTTTCACAGGAGATCAGCCCCAGCATTTT
CAWSFTGDQPQHF
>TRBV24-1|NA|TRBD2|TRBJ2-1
TGTGCCACCAGTTTCTCTGGGACTAGCGGAGCTAATGAGCAGTTCTTC
CATSFSGTSGANEQFF
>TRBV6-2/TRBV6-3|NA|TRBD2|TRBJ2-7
TGTGCCAGCAGTTACTTTCACGCGGGAGAGTCGGTCTACGAGCAGTACTTC
CASSYFHAGESVYEQYF
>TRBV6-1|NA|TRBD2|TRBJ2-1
TGTGCCAGCAGTGAAGTTTCATCCGGACTAGCGGGTGAGCAGTTCTTC
CASSEVSSGLAGEQFF
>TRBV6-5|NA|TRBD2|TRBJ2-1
TGTGCCAGCAGTAAGTGGGAGGGCGCCTACAATGAGCAGTTCTTC
CASSKWEGAYNEQFF
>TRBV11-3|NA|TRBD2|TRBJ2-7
TGTGCCAGCAGCTTGGGGGGGAAGTACGAGCAGTACTTC
CASSLGGKYEQYF
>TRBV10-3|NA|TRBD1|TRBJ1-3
TGTGCCATCCGGGACAGGGGAAACACCATATATTTT
CAIRDRGNTIYF
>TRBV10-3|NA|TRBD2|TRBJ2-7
TGTGCCATCAGTGAAGAGGGACTAGCGGCCTCCTACGAGCAGTACTTC
CAISEEGLAASYEQYF
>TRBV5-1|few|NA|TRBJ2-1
TGCGCCAGCAGCAGGGGGAGCGGCGGGAGCCATGAGCAGTTCTTC
CASSRGSGGSHEQFF